This T cell receptor beta chain stems from a study of human T cells and chemical hapten exposure. As to time point: pre-sensitization, week 0. Treatment reported: therapeutic diphenylcyclopropenone sensitization with weekly scalp DPC. This clonotype was seen a handful of times. TCRdb re-derived calls from the RACE reads in MiXCR, one entry per CDR3 protein. The sample comprises some 300,000 distinct CDR3 sequences, around 5% of which are singletons, and around 8.8% rests with the top ten. Germline V CDR1 and CDR2: ENHRY, SYGVKD. V lost 6 bases and J lost 5, with 16 bases in between. The CDR3 is 14 amino acids.

This receptor was identified in a woman in her late teens or twenties with alopecia areata. Some clones in this sample may be carry-over from other donors' samples. The chain recombines TRBV10-3 with TRBJ1-2; maybe TRBD1 (6 bases). Sequencing used whole blood, obtained in connection with sensitization to the hapten diphenylcyclopropenone (DPC). For the CDR3, the DNA is TGTGCCATCAGCGGACAGAATTCACCGTATGGCTACACCTTC. Its protein is CAISGQNSPYGYTF.